The T cell receptor beta chain described here comes from a study of T cell responses to AZD1222 COVID-19 vaccine. This clone was picked up one time. The antigen is unknown. General study results and limits: Two AZD1222 doses significantly raised spike-specific TCR breadth and depth over controls. The study sampled repertoires only after the peak T cell response.

Produced via immunoSEQ multiplex PCR; TCRdb's table is partial and in-frame only. The sample has about 87,000 clones; over 75% are singletons. Germline-derived CDR1 and CDR2 are SQVTM and ANQGSEA. Trimming took off 1 base at V and 4 bases at J, with 13 bases between the two ends. The CDR3 has 14 residues. The V call is TRBV29-1, the J call TRBJ1-1; D is undetermined. This specimen consisted of peripheral blood, obtained on day 0 of AZD1222 vaccination. The receptor was isolated from an adult in good health. CDR3 bases: TGCAGCGTTGAAGGGGTGGAGGGATTCACTGAAGCTTTCTTT. Protein sequence: CSVEGVEGFTEAFF.